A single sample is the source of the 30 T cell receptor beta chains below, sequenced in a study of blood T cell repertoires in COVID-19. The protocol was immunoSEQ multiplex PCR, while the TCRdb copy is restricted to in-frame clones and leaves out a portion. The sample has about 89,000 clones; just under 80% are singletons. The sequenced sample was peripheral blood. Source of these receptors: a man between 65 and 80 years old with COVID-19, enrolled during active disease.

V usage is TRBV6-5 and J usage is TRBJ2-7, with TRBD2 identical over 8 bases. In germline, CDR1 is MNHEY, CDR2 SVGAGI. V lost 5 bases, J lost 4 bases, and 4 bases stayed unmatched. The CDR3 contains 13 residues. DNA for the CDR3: TGTGCCAGCAGTACGTTAGCGGGATACGAGCAGTACTTC. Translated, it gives CASSTLAGYEQYF.

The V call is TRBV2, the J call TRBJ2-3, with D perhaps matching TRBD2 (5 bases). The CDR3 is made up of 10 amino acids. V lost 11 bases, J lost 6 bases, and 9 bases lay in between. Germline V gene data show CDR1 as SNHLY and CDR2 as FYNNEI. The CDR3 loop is CAARRDTQYF. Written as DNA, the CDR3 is TGTGCCGCCAGGAGGGATACGCAGTATTTT.

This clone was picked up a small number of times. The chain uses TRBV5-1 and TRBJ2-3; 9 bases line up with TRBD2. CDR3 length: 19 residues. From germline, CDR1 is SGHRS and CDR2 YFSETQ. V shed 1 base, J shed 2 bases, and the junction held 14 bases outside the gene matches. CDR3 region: CASSLRGAGGPSHTDTQYF. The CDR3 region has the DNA TGCGCCAGCAGCTTGCGGGGCGCGGGAGGGCCCTCTCACACAGATACGCAGTATTTT.

Written as DNA, the CDR3 is TGTGCCAGCAGTGATTCTCTAGCGGGGGGCACGATTGAGCAGTTCTTC. This encodes CASSDSLAGGTIEQFF. The V gene is TRBV6-1, the J gene TRBJ2-1; 11 nucleotides line up with TRBD2. Germline V gene lookup returns CDR1 MNHNS and CDR2 SASEGT. V trimming: 3 bases; J trimming: 9 bases; junction bases outside the gene matches: 10. CDR3 length equals 16 residues.

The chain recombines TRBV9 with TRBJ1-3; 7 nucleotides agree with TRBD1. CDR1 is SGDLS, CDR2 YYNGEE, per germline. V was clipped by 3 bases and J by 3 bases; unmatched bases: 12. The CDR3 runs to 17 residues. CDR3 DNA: TGTGCCAGCAGCGCAAGCCCCAACAGGGGAGATGGAAACACCATATATTTT. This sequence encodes CASSASPNRGDGNTIYF.

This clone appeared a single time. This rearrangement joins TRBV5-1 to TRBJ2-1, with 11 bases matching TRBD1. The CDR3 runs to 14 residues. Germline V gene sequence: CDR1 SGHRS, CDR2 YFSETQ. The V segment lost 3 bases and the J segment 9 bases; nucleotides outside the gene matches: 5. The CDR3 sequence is CASSSGTGGSEQFF. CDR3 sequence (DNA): TGCGCCAGCAGCTCCGGGACAGGGGGAAGTGAGCAGTTCTTC.

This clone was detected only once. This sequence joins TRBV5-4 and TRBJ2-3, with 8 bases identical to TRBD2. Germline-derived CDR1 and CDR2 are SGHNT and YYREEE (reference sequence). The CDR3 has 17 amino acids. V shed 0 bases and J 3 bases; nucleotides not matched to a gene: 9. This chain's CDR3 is CASSLATSGGGTDTQYF. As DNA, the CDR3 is TGTGCCAGCAGCTTGGCCACGAGCGGGGGAGGAACAGATACGCAGTATTTT.

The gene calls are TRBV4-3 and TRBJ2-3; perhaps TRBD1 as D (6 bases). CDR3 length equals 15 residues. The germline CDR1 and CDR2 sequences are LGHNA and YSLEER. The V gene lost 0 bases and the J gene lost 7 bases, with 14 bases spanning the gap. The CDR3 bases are TGCGCCAGCAGCCAAGAGGGGCAGGGGCATAATACGCAGTATTTT. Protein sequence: CASSQEGQGHNTQYF.

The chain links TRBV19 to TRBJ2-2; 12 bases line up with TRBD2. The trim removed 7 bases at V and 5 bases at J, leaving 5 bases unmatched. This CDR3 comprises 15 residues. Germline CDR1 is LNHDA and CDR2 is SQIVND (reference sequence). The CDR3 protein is CASTGLAGRTGELFF. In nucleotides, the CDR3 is TGTGCCAGTACCGGACTAGCGGGACGTACCGGGGAGCTGTTTTTT.

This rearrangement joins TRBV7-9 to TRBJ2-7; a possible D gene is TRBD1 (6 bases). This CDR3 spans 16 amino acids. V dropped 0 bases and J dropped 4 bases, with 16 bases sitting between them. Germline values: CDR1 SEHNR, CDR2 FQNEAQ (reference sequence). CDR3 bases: TGTGCCAGCAGCTTAGCCACGACAGGCCATTGGTACGAGCAGTACTTC. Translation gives CASSLATTGHWYEQYF.

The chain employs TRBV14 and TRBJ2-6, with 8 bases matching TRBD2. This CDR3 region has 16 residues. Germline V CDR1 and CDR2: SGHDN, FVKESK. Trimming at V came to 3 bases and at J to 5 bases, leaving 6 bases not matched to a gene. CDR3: CASSHPGGARANVLTF. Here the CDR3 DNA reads TGTGCCAGCAGCCACCCGGGAGGGGCGAGGGCCAACGTCCTGACTTTC.

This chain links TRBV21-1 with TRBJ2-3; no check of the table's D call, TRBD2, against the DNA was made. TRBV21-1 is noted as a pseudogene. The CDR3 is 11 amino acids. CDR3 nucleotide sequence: TGTGCCAGCAGCAAATCGGATACGCAGTATTTT. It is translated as CASSKSDTQYF.

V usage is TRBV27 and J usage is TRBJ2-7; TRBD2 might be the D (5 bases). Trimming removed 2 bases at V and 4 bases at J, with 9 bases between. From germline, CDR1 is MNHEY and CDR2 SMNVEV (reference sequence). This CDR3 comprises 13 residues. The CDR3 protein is CASSLITGYEQYF. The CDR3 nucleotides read TGTGCCAGCAGTTTAATCACGGGGTACGAGCAGTACTTC.

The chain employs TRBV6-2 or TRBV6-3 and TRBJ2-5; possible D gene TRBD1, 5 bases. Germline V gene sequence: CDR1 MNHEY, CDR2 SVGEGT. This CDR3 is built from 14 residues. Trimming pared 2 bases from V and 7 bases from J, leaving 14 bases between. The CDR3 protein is CASSYISGSGTQYF. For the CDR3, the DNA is TGTGCCAGCAGTTACATTTCAGGGTCGGGGACCCAGTACTTC.

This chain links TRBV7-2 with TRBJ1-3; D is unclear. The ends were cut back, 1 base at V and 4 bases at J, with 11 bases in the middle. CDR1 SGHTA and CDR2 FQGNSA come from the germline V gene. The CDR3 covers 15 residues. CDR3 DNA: TGTGCCAGCAGCTTAGTGGTGACACCGGGAAACACCATATATTTT. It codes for CASSLVVTPGNTIYF.

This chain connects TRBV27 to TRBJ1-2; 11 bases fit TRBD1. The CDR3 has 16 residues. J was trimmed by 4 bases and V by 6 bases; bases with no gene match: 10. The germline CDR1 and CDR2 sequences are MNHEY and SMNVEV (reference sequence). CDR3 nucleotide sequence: TGTGCCAGCAGCTCAATCGGGGACAGGGGGGCCTATGGCTACACCTTC. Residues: CASSSIGDRGAYGYTF.

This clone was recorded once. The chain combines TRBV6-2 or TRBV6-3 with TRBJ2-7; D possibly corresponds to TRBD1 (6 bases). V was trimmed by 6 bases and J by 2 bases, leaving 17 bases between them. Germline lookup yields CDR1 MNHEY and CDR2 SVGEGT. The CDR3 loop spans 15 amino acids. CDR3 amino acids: CASSSPSQGTYEQYF. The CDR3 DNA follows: TGTGCCAGCAGCTCCCCCTCGCAGGGGACCTACGAGCAGTACTTC.

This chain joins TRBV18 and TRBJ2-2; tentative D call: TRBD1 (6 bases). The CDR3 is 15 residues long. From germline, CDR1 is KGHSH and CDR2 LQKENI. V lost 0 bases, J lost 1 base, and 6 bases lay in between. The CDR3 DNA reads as TGTGCCAGCTCACCACCGACAGGGAACACCGGGGAGCTGTTTTTT. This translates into CASSPPTGNTGELFF.

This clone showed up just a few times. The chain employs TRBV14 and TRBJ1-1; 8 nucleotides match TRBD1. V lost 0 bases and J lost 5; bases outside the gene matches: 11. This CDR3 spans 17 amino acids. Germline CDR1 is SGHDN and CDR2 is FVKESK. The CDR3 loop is CASSQEGPLRGRTEAFF. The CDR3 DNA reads TGTGCCAGCAGCCAAGAAGGTCCACTCAGGGGGCGGACTGAAGCTTTCTTT.

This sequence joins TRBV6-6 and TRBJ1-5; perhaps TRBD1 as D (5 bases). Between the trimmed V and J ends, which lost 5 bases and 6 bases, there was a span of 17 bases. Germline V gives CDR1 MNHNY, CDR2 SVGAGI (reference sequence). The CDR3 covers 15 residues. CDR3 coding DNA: TGTGCCAGCAGTCCGGGGGAGGTCTCCCTTCAGCCCCAGCATTTT. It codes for CASSPGEVSLQPQHF.

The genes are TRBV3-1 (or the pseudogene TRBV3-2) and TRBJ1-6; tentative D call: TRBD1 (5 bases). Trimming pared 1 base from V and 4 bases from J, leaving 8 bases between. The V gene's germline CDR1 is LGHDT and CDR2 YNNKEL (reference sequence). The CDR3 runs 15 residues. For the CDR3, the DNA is TGTGCCAGCAGCCAAGGACAGAAATATAATTCACCCCTCCACTTT. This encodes CASSQGQKYNSPLHF.

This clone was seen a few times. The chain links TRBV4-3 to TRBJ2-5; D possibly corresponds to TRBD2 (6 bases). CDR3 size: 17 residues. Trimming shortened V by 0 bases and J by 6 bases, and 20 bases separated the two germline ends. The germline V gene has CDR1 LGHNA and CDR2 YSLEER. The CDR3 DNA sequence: TGCGCCAGCAGCCAAGAGTGGGGGACTGGGGGTCCAAAGACCCAGTACTTC. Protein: CASSQEWGTGGPKTQYF.

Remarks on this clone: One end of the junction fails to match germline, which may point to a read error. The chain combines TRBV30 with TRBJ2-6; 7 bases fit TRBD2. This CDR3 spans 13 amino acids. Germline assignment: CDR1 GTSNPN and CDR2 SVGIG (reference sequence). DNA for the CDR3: TGCGCAGTCGGGAGGTCTGGGGCCAACGTCCTGACTTTC. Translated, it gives CAVGRSGANVLTF.

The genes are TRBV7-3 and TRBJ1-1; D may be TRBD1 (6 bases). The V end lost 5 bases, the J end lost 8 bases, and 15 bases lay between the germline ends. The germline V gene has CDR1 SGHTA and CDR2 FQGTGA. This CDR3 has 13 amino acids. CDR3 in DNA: TGTGCCAGCAGCCCCCGGGGGGGCAGGGAAGCTTTCTTT. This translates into CASSPRGGREAFF.

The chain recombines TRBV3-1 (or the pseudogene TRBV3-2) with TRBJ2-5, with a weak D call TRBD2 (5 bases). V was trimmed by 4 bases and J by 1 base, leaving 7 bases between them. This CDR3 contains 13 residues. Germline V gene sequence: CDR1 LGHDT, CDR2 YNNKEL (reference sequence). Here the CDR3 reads CASSLSGQETQYF. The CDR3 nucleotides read TGTGCCAGCAGCCTGAGCGGCCAAGAGACCCAGTACTTC.

The CDR3 sequence: CASSYSLTLSQGQYF. CDR3 sequence (DNA): TGTGCCAGTAGCTACTCTTTAACGCTTAGCCAAGGACAGTACTTC. This rearrangement joins TRBV19 to TRBJ2-4; D remains ambiguous. V lost 6 bases and J lost 13, with 25 bases in between. Germline V gives CDR1 LNHDA, CDR2 SQIVND (reference sequence). This CDR3 has 15 amino acids.

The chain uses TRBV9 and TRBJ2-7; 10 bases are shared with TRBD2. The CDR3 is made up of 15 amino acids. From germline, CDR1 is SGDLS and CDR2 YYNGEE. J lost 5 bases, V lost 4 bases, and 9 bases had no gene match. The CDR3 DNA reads TGTGCCAGCAGCCCACAGGGGACTAGCGTCGACGAGCAGTACTTC. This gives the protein CASSPQGTSVDEQYF. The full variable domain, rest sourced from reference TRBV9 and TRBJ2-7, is DSGVTQTPKHLITATGQRVTLRCSPRSGDLSVYWYQQSLDQGLQFLIQYYNGEERAKGNILERFSAQQFPDLHSELNLSSLELGDSALYFCASSPQGTSVDEQYFGPGTRLTVT.

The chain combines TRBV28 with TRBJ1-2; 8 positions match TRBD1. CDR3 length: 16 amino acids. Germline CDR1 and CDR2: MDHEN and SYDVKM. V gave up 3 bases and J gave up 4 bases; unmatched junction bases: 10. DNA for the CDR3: TGTGCCAGCAGTTTGTTAGGGACAGGAGGTTTCTATGGCTACACCTTC. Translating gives CASSLLGTGGFYGYTF.

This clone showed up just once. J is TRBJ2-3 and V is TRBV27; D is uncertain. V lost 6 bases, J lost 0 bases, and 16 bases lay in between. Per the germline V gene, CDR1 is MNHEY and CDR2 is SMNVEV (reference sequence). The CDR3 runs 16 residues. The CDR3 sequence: CASSLGAKRSTDTQYF. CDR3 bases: TGTGCCAGCAGCCTAGGAGCAAAACGGAGCACAGATACGCAGTATTTT.

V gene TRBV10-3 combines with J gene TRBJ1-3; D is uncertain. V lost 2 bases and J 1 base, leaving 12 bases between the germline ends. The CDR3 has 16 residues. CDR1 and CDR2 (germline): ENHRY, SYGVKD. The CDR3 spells CAISETPGGSGNTIYF. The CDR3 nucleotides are TGTGCCATCAGTGAGACCCCGGGAGGGTCTGGAAACACCATATATTTT.